Detailed here is one T cell receptor (beta chain). The entry originates in a study of cytomegalovirus exposure and HLA in healthy donors. The study ran its PCR with 60 Vbeta and 13 Jbeta primers. Produced via immunoSEQ multiplex PCR; TCRdb's table is partial and in-frame only. The data hold about 220,000 clones, with about 77% observed a single time. Germline CDR1 LGHNT, CDR2 FRNRAP. V was shortened by 6 bases and J by 7 bases, with 18 bases between the two germline ends. CDR3 size: 14 residues. This TCR was recovered from a young woman in good health and CMV-seronegative. The gene calls are TRBV12-5 and TRBJ2-5; D may be TRBD1 (6 bases). The sample comprised PBMCs. CDR3 protein: CASGHRDKKGTQYF. The CDR3 DNA sequence: TGTGCTAGTGGGCACAGGGATAAAAAGGGGACCCAGTACTTC.